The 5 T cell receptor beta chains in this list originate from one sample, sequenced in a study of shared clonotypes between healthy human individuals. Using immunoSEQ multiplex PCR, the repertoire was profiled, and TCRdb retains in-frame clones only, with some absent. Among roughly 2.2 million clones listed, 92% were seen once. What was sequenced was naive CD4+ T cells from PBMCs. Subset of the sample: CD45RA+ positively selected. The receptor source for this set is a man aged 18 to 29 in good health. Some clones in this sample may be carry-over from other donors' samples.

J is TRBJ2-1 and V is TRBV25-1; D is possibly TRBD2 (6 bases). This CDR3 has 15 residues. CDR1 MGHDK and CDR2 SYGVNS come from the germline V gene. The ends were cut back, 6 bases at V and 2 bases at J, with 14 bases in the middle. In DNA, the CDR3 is TGTGCCAGCAGCGTTCCAACGGGAGCCTACAATGAGCAGTTCTTC. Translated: CASSVPTGAYNEQFF.

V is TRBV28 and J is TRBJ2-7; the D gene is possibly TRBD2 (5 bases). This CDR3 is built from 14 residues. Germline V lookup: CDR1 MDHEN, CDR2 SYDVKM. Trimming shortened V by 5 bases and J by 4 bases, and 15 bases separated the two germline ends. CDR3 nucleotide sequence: TGTGCCAGCAGTCTAGCTAACAGCCGGTACGAGCAGTACTTC. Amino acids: CASSLANSRYEQYF. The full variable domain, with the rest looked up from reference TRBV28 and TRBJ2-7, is DVKVTQSSRYLVKRTGEKVFLECVQDMDHENMFWYRQDPGLGLRLIYFSYDVKMKEKGDIPEGYSVSREKKERFSLILESASTNQTSMYLCASSLANSRYEQYFGPGTRLTVT.

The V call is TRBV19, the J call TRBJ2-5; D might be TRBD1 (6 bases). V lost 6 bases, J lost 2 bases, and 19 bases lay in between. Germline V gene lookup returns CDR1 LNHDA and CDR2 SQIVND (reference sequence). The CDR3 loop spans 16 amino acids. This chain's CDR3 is CASRSDRSGSQETQYF. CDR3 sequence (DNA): TGTGCCAGTAGGTCCGACAGGTCCGGTTCACAAGAGACCCAGTACTTC.

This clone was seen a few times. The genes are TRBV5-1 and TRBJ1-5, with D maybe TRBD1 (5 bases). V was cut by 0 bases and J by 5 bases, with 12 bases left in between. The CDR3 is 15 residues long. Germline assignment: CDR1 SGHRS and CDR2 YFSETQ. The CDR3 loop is CASSLEGSGDQPQHF. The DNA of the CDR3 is TGCGCCAGCAGCTTGGAGGGGAGCGGGGATCAGCCCCAGCATTTT.

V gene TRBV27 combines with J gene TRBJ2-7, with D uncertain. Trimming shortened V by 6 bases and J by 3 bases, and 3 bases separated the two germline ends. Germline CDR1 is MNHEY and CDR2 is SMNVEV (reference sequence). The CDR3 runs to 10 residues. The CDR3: CASSYYEQYF. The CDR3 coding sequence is TGTGCCAGCAGCTACTACGAGCAGTACTTC.